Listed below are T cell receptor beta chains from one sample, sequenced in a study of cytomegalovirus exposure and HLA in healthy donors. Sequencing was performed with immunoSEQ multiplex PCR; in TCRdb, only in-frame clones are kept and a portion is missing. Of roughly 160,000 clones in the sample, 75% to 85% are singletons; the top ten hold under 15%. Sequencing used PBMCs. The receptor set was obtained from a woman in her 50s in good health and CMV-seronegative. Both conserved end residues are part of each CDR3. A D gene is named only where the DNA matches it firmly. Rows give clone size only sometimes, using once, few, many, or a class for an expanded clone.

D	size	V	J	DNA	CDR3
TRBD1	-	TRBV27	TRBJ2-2	TGTGCCAGCAGACACAGGGGTGGGACCGGGGAGCTGTTTTTT	CASRHRGGTGELFF
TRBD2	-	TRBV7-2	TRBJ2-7	TGTGCCAGCAGCTTAGGGACTAGCGGGATTACAATATCCTACGAGCAGTACTTC	CASSLGTSGITISYEQYF
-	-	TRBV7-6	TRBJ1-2	TGTGCCAGCAGCTTGGGCAGAACTCCACTTGTTGTGACCTTC	CASSLGRTPLVVTF
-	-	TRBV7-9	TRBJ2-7	TGTGCCAGCAGTAGTGGTAGGGGGAGTTGGAACGAGCAGTACTTC	CASSSGRGSWNEQYF
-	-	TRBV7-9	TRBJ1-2	TGTGCCAGCAGCTGGGGGGGACATGGCTACACCTTC	CASSWGGHGYTF
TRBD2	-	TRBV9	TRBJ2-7	TGTGCCAGCAGCCCGACGGCCGGGGGGGACGAGCAGTACTTC	CASSPTAGGDEQYF
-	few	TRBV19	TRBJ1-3	TGTGCCAGTAGTTTCGGTTATGACTCTGGAAACACCATATATTTT	CASSFGYDSGNTIYF
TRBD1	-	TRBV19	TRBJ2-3	TGTGCCAGTAGTACGGGGACAGGGGGAGGGGATACGCAGTATTTT	CASSTGTGGGDTQYF
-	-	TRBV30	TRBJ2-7	TGTGCCTGGAGCCCGGGCCGGGGCTACGAGCAGTACTTC	CAWSPGRGYEQYF
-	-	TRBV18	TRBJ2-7	TGTGCCAGCCAACTTACAGGGTATAATCGGTACTTC	CASQLTGYNRYF
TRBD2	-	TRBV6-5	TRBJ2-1	TGTGCCAGCAGTCCCTCGGCGGGGGGGGCCGATGAGCAGTTCTTC	CASSPSAGGADEQFF
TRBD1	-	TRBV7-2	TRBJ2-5	TGTGCCAGCAGCTTAGAGGGGACAGGAAGGAAGACCCAGTACTTC	CASSLEGTGRKTQYF
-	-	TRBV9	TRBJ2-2	TGTGCCAGCAGCGTAGTGGGTGGGCCCGGGGAGCTGTTTTTT	CASSVVGGPGELFF
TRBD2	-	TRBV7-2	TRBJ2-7	TGTGCCAGCAATAGCGGGGCTGACCTCCACGAGCAGTACTTC	CASNSGADLHEQYF
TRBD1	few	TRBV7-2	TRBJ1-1	TGTGCCAGCAGCTACAGGGGAACTGAAGCTTTCTTT	CASSYRGTEAFF
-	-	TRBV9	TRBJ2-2	TGTGCCAGCAGCGTAGAGGGGCTATCAACCGGGGAGCTGTTTTTT	CASSVEGLSTGELFF
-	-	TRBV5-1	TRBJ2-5	TGCGCCAGCAGCTTTGACAGGCCTGGGGGCGAGACCCAGTACTTC	CASSFDRPGGETQYF
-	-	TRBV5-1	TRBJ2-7	TGCGCCAGCAGGGTGGGAGTAACAGGGAGCTCCTACGAGCAGTACTTC	CASRVGVTGSSYEQYF
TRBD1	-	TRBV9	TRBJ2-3	TGTGCCAGCAGCTCCCAGGGGCCAGGGGGCCCAGATACGCAGTATTTT	CASSSQGPGGPDTQYF
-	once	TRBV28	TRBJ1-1	TGTGCCAGCAGTTTATCTCCGTCGTCAGACACTGAAGCTTTCTTT	CASSLSPSSDTEAFF
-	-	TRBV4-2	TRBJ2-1	TGTGCCAGCAGCCAGTCCGGGACTGACTCCTACAATGAGCAGTTCTTC	CASSQSGTDSYNEQFF
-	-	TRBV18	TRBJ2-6	TGTGCCAGCTCACCGCAACCAGGGACATCTGGGGCCAACGTCCTGACTTTC	CASSPQPGTSGANVLTF
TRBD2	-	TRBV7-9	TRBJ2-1	TGTGCCAGCAGCCGCCTCCGGGGCGGGGGGAGCTCCTACAATGAGCAGTTCTTC	CASSRLRGGGSSYNEQFF
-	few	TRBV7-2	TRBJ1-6	TGTGCCAGCAGCATCGGGACACCAGTTTCACCCCTCCACTTT	CASSIGTPVSPLHF
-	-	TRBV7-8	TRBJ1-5	TGTGCCAGCAGCTTATTCGTCAGGGATGCCAGTAGCAATCAGCCCCAGCATTTT	CASSLFVRDASSNQPQHF
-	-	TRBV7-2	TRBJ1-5	TGTGCCAGCAGCCAAGGGTCCGGGGGAGGACAGCCCCAGCATTTT	CASSQGSGGGQPQHF
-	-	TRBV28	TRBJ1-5	TGTGCCAGCAGTTTATTCCCAGGCAATCAGCCCCAGCATTTT	CASSLFPGNQPQHF
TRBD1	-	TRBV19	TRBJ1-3	TGTGCCAGTAGTTCCGGGACAGACTCTGGAAACACCATATATTTT	CASSSGTDSGNTIYF
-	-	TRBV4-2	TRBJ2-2	TGTGCCAGCAGCCCTAGGAAGACCGGGGAGCTGTTTTTT	CASSPRKTGELFF
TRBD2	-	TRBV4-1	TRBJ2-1	TGCGCCAGCAGCCATCACGGGACTAGCGGGAGAAATGAGCAGTTCTTC	CASSHHGTSGRNEQFF
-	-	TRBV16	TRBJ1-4	TGTGCCAGCAGCCAAGGAGGGAGGTCAACTAATGAAAAACTGTTTTTT	CASSQGGRSTNEKLFF
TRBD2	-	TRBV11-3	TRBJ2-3	TGTGCCAGCAGCGCTCACCGACTAGCGGGGGGGGCCACAGATACGCAGTATTTT	CASSAHRLAGGATDTQYF
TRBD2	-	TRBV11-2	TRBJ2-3	TGTGCCAGCAGCCCGCGGGGGGCGGGGACGCAGTATTTT	CASSPRGAGTQYF
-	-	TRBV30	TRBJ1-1	TGTGCCTGGAGTGACGGGGGGCTCATGAACACTGAAGCTTTCTTT	CAWSDGGLMNTEAFF
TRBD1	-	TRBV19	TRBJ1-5	TGTGCCGCGGGGACAGGAGATAGCAATCAGCCCCAGCATTTT	CAAGTGDSNQPQHF